The next 17 T cell receptor beta chains were all read from a single sample in a study of T cell responses to AZD1222 COVID-19 vaccine. Measured with immunoSEQ multiplex PCR; TCRdb has only the in-frame clones, and not every one. The sample includes under 200,000 clones, approximately 91% of them seen just once. The sequenced sample was peripheral blood, obtained on day 0 of AZD1222 vaccination. These receptors were obtained from an adult in good health.

Of note for this clone: The same CDR3 also results from other DNA sequences found in this sample. This chain connects TRBV12-3 or TRBV12-4 to TRBJ2-7, with TRBD2 matching over 7 bases. This CDR3 spans 13 amino acids. Germline trimming cut 3 bases from V and 3 bases from J; bases unmatched to any gene: 2. DNA of the CDR3: TGTGCCAGCAGTTTCAGCGGGATCTACGAGCAGTACTTC. Translating gives CASSFSGIYEQYF.

The chain employs TRBV3-1 (or the pseudogene TRBV3-2) and TRBJ2-1; D is possibly TRBD1 (6 bases). The CDR3 runs to 15 residues. Germline V gives CDR1 LGHDT, CDR2 YNNKEL (reference sequence). Trimming cost V 5 bases and J 4 bases, with 15 bases left between them. CDR3 in amino acids: CASSLSGTPYNEQFF. The CDR3 DNA reads TGTGCCAGCAGCTTGTCCGGGACACCTTACAATGAGCAGTTCTTC.

This clone appeared once. The V gene is TRBV15, the J gene TRBJ1-5; D possibly corresponds to TRBD1 (5 bases). Germline CDR1 is LNHNV and CDR2 is YYDKDF (reference sequence). This CDR3 has 14 residues. Trimming shortened V by 5 bases and J by 7 bases, and 15 bases separated the two germline ends. The CDR3 sequence is CATSSDRGRQPQHF. For the CDR3, the DNA is TGTGCCACCAGCTCTGATAGGGGCAGGCAGCCCCAGCATTTT.

This chain joins TRBV7-8 and TRBJ2-7; D uncertain. The CDR3 length is 14 residues. Trimming took 0 bases from V and 2 from J, leaving 8 bases between them. Germline CDR1 SGHVS, CDR2 FQNEAQ. CDR3 residues: CASSLAPTTYEQYF. CDR3 coding DNA: TGTGCCAGCAGCTTAGCGCCCACAACCTACGAGCAGTACTTC.

The rearrangement uses TRBV11-2 and TRBJ2-7; no reliable D call. The CDR3 loop spans 14 amino acids. Germline CDR1 and CDR2: SGHAT and FQNNGV. The V and J ends lost 0 bases and 7 bases respectively, with 13 bases between them. CDR3: CASSLELSLSEQYF. The CDR3 coding sequence is TGTGCCAGCAGCTTAGAGCTTAGTTTGTCGGAGCAGTACTTC.

This rearrangement joins TRBV7-7 to TRBJ2-5; TRBD2 aligns across 10 bases. V lost 2 bases, J lost 3 bases, and 6 bases stayed unmatched. The CDR3 loop spans 16 amino acids. Germline CDR1 reads SSHAT; CDR2 reads FNYEAQ (reference sequence). Here the CDR3 reads CASSLLWTSGKETQYF. CDR3 bases: TGTGCCAGCAGCTTATTATGGACTAGCGGCAAAGAGACCCAGTACTTC.

CDR3 loop: CASSLQPSTPGNEQFF. CDR3 in DNA: TGTGCCAGCTCACTACAACCTAGCACCCCGGGGAATGAGCAGTTCTTC. The chain employs TRBV18 and TRBJ2-1; perhaps TRBD2 as D (5 bases). V shed 4 bases and J shed 7 bases, with 20 bases lying between them. The CDR3 is made up of 16 amino acids. Per the germline V gene, CDR1 is KGHSH and CDR2 is LQKENI.

This chain uses TRBV28 with TRBJ2-1, with TRBD1 matching over 7 bases. This CDR3 contains 18 residues. V lost 4 bases and J lost 1; bases outside the gene matches: 13. Per the germline V gene, CDR1 is MDHEN and CDR2 is SYDVKM. The CDR3 reads CASSSPRHPDRSYNEQFF. DNA for the CDR3: TGTGCCAGCAGTTCGCCAAGACACCCGGACAGGTCCTACAATGAGCAGTTCTTC.

This chain connects TRBV5-1 to TRBJ2-7; 10 bases align to TRBD2. The CDR3 loop spans 15 amino acids. Germline V gene lookup returns CDR1 SGHRS and CDR2 YFSETQ. Losses at the gene ends were 5 bases for V and 4 bases for J; bases not matched to a gene: 9. CDR3: CASRSGRALGYEQYF. The CDR3, as DNA: TGCGCCAGCAGGAGCGGGAGGGCCCTCGGGTACGAGCAGTACTTC.

The V gene is TRBV5-1, the J gene TRBJ1-1, with 7 bases fitting TRBD1. The CDR3 extends over 14 amino acids. J was trimmed by 6 bases and V by 4 bases; bases with no gene match: 9. The germline CDR1 and CDR2 sequences are SGHRS and YFSETQ. CDR3 protein: CASSPDRVGAEAFF. DNA of the CDR3: TGCGCCAGCAGCCCCGACAGGGTAGGAGCTGAAGCTTTCTTT.

The chain joins TRBV6-5 to TRBJ1-6; maybe TRBD1 (5 bases). Trimming removed 2 bases from V and 10 bases from J, with 12 bases in between. The CDR3 totals 14 residues. The germline gives CDR1 MNHEY, CDR2 SVGAGI. The CDR3 region has the DNA TGTGCCAGCAGTTACAGGGTCAGGGACTCACCCCTCCACTTT. Amino acids: CASSYRVRDSPLHF.

This clone was observed once. V gene TRBV2 combines with J gene TRBJ2-5; D is possibly TRBD1 (7 bases). With 11 bases removed from V and 5 bases from J, the gap between germline ends came to 18 bases. The CDR3 consists of 13 residues. Germline V gene data show CDR1 as SNHLY and CDR2 as FYNNEI. CDR3 bases: TGTGCCTCCCGGACAGGCGGGGAGGAGACCCAGTACTTC. Encoded protein: CASRTGGEETQYF. Together with reference TRBV2 and TRBJ2-5, the CDR3 gives the full variable domain: EPEVTQTPSHQVTQMGQEVILRCVPISNHLYFYWYRQILGQKVEFLVSFYNNEISEKSEIFDDQFSVERPDGSNFTLKIRSTKLEDSAMYFCASRTGGEETQYFGPGTRLLVL.

The gene calls are TRBV7-2 and TRBJ1-6; D possibly corresponds to TRBD1 (6 bases). This CDR3 spans 13 amino acids. Germline V gives CDR1 SGHTA, CDR2 FQGNSA. The V end lost 5 bases, the J end lost 18 bases, and 20 bases lay between the germline ends. DNA of the CDR3: TGTGCCAGCAGCGAGAGGGTGATAGGGGGGGCCCACTTT. Translation gives CASSERVIGGAHF.

This clone was seen only a few times. This chain uses TRBV10-1 with TRBJ1-1; weak D call: TRBD1 (5 bases). The CDR3 has 14 amino acids. Germline V gene sequence: CDR1 WNHNN, CDR2 SYGVQD (reference sequence). Between the trimmed V and J ends, which lost 10 bases and 0 bases, there was a span of 15 bases. CDR3 residues: CATPGGEMNTEAFF. In DNA, the CDR3 is TGCGCCACCCCGGGGGGGGAAATGAACACTGAAGCTTTCTTT.

CDR3 residues: CASSLDSGGNSPLHF. CDR3 nucleotides: TGTGCCAGCAGCTTAGACTCGGGAGGTAATTCACCCCTCCACTTT. The rearrangement links TRBV13 to TRBJ1-6; D is unresolved. Germline V gene sequence: CDR1 PRHDT, CDR2 FYEKMQ (reference sequence). V lost 1 base and J lost 6, with 10 bases in between. The CDR3 has 15 residues.

The chain is built from TRBV2 and TRBJ1-5; no reliable D call. Per the germline V gene, CDR1 is SNHLY and CDR2 is FYNNEI. V was clipped by 4 bases and J by 0 bases, with 10 bases between them. This CDR3 contains 15 residues. Here the CDR3 reads CASSVRGYSNQPQHF. CDR3 nucleotides: TGTGCCAGCAGTGTCCGAGGGTATAGCAATCAGCCCCAGCATTTT. Full variable domain (rest looked up from reference TRBV2 and TRBJ1-5): EPEVTQTPSHQVTQMGQEVILRCVPISNHLYFYWYRQILGQKVEFLVSFYNNEISEKSEIFDDQFSVERPDGSNFTLKIRSTKLEDSAMYFCASSVRGYSNQPQHFGDGTRLSIL.

The V and J genes are TRBV2 and TRBJ2-1; 12 bases fit TRBD2. Germline CDR1 SNHLY, CDR2 FYNNEI. After removal of 6 bases from V and 8 bases from J, the junction contained 8 bases not matched to a gene. The CDR3 is 15 residues long. CDR3 coding DNA: TGTGCCAGCAGCTCTCGACTAGCGGGAGCCCATGAGCAGTTCTTC. It yields the protein CASSSRLAGAHEQFF.